This TCR beta chain was sequenced during a study of CD8 T cells in Susac syndrome. V lost 5 bases, J lost 6 bases, and 12 bases lay in between. The length of the CDR3 is 13 residues. RNA, at roughly 0.45 to 1 ug, was reverse transcribed with random hexamers. Using its own MiXCR run on the immunoSEQ multiplex PCR reads, TCRdb lists one record per CDR3 protein. Here the sample spans 110,000 or so distinct CDR3 sequences, 92% being singletons. The study sequenced TCR beta in blood CD8+ and CD4+ T cells. The healthy controls were matched to patients by age and sex. The rearrangement links TRBV12-3 or TRBV12-4 to TRBJ2-3, with no clear D. Material for sequencing was CD8+ T cells from PBMCs. The clonotype originates from a human donor in good health. The CDR3 coding sequence is TGTGCCAGCAGTCTCCCCCCGGCGGATACGCAGTATTTT. It specifies CASSLPPADTQYF.